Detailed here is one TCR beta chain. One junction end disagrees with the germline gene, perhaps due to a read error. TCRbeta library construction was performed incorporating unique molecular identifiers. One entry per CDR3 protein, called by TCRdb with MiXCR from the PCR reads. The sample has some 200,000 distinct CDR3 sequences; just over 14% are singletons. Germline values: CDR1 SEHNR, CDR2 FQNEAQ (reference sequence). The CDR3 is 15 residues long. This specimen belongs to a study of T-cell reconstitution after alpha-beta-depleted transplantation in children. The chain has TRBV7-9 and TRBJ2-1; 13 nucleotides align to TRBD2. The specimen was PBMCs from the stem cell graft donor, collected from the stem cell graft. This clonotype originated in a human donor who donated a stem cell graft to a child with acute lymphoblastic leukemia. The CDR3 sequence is CASTLLAGGQDEQFF. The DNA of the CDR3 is TGTGCCAGCACCTTACTAGCGGGAGGGCAGGATGAGCAGTTCTTC.